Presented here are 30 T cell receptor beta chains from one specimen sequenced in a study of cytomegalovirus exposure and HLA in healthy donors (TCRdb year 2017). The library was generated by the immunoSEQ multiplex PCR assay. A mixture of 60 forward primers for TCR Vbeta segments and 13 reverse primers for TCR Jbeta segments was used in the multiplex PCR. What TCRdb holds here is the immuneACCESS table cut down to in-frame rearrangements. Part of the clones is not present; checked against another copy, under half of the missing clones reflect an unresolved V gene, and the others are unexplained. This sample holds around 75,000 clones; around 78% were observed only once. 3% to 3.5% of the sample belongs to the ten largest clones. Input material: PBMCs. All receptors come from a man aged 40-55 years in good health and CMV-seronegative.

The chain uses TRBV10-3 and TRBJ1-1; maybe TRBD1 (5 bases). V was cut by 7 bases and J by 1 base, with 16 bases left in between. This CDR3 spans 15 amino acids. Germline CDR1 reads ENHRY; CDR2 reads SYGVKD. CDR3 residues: CAIKAASRENTEAFF. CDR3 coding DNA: TGTGCCATCAAGGCTGCGAGCAGGGAGAACACTGAAGCTTTCTTT.

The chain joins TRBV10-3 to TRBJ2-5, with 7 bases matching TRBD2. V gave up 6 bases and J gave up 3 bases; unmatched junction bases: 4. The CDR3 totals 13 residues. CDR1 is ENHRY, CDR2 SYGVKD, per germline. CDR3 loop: CAIRISGEETQYF. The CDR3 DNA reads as TGTGCCATCAGAATAAGCGGGGAAGAGACCCAGTACTTC.

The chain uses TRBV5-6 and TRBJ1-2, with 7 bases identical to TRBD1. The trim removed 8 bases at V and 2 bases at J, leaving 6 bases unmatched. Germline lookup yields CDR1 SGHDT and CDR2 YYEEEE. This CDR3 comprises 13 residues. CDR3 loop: CASKGAANYGYTF. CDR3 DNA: TGTGCCAGTAAGGGGGCAGCGAACTATGGCTACACCTTC.

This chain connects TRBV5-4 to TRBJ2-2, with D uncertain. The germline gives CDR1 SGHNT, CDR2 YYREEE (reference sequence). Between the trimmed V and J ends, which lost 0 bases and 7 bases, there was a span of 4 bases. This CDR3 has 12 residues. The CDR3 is CASSLDIGELFF. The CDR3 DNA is TGTGCCAGCAGCTTGGATATCGGGGAGCTGTTTTTT.

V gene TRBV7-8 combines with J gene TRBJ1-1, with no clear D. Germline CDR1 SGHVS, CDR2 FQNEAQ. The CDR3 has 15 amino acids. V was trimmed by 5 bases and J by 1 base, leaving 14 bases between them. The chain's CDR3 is CASSLYPPGNTEAFF. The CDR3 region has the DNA TGTGCCAGCAGCCTCTACCCGCCGGGGAACACTGAAGCTTTCTTT.

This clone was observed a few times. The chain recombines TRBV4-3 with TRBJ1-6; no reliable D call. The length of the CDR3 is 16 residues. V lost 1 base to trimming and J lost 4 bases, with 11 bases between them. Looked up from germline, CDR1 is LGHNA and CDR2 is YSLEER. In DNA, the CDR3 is TGCGCCAGCAGCCAAGGGTATTTGGAGTATAATTCACCCCTCCACTTT. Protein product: CASSQGYLEYNSPLHF.

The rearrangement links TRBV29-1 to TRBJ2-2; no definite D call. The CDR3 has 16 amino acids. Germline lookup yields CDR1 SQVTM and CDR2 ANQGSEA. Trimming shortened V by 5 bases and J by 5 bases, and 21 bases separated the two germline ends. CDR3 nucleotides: TGCAGCGTTTCCCCCCTTGGCCAGGCTGGAACCGGGGAGCTGTTTTTT. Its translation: CSVSPLGQAGTGELFF.

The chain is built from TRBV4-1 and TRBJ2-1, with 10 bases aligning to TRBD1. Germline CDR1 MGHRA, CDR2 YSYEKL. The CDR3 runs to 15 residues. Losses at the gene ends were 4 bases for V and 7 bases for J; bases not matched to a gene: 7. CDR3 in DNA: TGCGCCAGCAGCCCCCGACAGGGGGCGCCGAATGAGCAGTTCTTC. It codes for CASSPRQGAPNEQFF.

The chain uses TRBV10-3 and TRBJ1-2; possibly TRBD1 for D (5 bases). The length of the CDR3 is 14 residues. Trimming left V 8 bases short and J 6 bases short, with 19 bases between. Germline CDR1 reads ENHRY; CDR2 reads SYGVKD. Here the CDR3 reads CAIRARGESDGYTF. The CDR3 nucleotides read TGTGCCATCCGAGCCCGGGGGGAAAGTGATGGCTACACCTTC.

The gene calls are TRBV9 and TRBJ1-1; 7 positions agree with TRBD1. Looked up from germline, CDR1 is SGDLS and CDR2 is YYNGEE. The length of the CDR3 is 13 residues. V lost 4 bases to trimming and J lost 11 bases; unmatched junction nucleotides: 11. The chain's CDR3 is CASSPQGGGWAFF. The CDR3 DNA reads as TGTGCCAGCAGCCCCCAGGGGGGCGGTTGGGCTTTCTTT.

CDR3 region: CASRLDRGPYEQYF. In DNA form, the CDR3 reads TGTGCCAGCAGGCTGGACAGGGGCCCCTACGAGCAGTACTTC. The chain combines TRBV2 with TRBJ2-7, with 9 bases matching TRBD1. CDR1 is SNHLY, CDR2 FYNNEI, per germline. V dropped 6 bases and J dropped 2; count of bases not matched to a gene: 5. The CDR3 covers 14 residues.

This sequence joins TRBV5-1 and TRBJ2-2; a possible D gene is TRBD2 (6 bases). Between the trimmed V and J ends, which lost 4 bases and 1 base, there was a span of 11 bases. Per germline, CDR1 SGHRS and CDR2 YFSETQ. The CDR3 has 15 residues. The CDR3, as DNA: TGCGCCAGCAGCGCGGGGTCAGGGAACACCGGGGAGCTGTTTTTT. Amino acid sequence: CASSAGSGNTGELFF.

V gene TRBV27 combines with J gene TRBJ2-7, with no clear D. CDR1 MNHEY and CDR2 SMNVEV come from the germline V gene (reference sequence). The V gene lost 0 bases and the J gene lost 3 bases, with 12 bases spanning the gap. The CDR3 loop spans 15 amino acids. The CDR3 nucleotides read TGTGCCAGCAGTTTATCCGCTCAGGCCTTCTACGAGCAGTACTTC. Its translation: CASSLSAQAFYEQYF.

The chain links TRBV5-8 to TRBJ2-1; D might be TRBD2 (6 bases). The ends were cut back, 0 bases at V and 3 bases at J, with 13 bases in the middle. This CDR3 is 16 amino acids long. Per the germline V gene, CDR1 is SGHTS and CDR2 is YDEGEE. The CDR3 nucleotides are TGTGCCAGCAGCTTGGAGGACGGGAGAGGCTACAATGAGCAGTTCTTC. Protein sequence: CASSLEDGRGYNEQFF.

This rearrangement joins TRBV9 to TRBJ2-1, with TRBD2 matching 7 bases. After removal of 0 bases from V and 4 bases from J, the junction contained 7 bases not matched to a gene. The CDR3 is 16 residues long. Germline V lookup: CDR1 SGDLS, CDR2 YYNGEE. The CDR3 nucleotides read TGTGCCAGCAGCGTAGGGGCCCTAGCGGAGTACAATGAGCAGTTCTTC. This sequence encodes CASSVGALAEYNEQFF.

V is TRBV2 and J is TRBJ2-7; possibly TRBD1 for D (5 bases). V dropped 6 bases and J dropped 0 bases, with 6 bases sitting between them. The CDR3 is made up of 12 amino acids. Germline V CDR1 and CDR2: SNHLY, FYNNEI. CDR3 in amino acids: CASRQDSYEQYF. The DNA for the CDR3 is TGTGCCAGCAGACAGGACTCCTACGAGCAGTACTTC.

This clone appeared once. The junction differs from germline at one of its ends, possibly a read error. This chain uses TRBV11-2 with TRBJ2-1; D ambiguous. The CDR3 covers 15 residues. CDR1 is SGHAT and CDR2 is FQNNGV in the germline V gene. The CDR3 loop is CASSLETYSYNEQFF. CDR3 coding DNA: TGTGCCAGCAGCCTAGAGACCTACAGCTACAATGAGCAGTTCTTC.

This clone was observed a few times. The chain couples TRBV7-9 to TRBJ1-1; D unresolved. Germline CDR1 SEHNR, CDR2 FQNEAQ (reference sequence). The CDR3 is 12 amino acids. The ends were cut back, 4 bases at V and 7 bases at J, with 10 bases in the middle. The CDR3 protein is CASSSDYSEAFF. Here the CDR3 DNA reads TGTGCCAGCAGCTCCGACTATAGTGAAGCTTTCTTT.

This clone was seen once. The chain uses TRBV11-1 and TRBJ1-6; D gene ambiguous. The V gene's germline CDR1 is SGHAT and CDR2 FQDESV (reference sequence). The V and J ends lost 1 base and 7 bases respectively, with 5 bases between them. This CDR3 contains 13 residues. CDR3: CASSLVFNSPLHF. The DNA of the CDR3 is TGTGCCAGCAGCTTAGTATTCAATTCACCCCTCCACTTT.

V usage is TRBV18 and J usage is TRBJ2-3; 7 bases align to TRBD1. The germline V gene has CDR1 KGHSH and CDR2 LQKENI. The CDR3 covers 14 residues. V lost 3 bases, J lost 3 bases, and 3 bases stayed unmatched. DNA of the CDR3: TGTGCCAGCTCACCTACGACAGGGACAGATACGCAGTATTTT. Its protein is CASSPTTGTDTQYF.

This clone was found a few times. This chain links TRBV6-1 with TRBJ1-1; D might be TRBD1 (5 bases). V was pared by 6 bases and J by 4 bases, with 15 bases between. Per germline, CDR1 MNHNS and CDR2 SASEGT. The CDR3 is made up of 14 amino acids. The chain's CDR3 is CASRGPTVRTEAFF. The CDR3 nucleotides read TGTGCCAGCAGGGGCCCGACAGTACGCACTGAAGCTTTCTTT.

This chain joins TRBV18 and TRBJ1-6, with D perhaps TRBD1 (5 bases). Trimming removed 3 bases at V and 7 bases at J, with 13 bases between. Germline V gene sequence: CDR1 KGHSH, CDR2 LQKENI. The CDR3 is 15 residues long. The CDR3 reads CASSPVAGGNSPLHF. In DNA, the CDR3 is TGTGCCAGCTCACCCGTCGCGGGGGGAAATTCACCCCTCCACTTT.

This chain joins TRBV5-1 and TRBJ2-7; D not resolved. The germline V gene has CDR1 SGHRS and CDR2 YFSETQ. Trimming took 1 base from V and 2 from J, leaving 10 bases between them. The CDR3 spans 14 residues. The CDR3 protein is CASSLSHGAYEQYF. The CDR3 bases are TGCGCCAGCAGCTTGAGTCACGGAGCCTACGAGCAGTACTTC. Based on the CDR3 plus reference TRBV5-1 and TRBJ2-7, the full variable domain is KAGVTQTPRYLIKTRGQQVTLSCSPISGHRSVSWYQQTPGQGLQFLFEYFSETQRNKGNFPGRFSGRQFSNSRSEMNVSTLELGDSALYLCASSLSHGAYEQYFGPGTRLTVT.

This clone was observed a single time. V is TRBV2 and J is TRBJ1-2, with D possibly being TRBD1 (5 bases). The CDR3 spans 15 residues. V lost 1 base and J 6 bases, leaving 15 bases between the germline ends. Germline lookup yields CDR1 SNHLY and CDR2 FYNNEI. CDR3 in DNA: TGTGCCAGCAGTGAAGTCGGTGCAGGGTCTGATGGCTACACCTTC. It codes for CASSEVGAGSDGYTF.

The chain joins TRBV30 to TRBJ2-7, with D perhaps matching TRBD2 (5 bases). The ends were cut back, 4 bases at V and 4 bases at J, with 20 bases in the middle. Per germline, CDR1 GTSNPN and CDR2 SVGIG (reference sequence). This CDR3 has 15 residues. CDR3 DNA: TGTGCCTGGACGTTATTAGGACGGACGGGGTACGAGCAGTACTTC. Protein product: CAWTLLGRTGYEQYF.

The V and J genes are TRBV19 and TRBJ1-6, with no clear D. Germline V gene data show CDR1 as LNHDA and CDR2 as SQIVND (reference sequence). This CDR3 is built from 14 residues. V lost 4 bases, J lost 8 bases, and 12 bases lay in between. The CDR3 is CASSTGLWHSPLHF. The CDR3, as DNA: TGTGCCAGTAGTACCGGACTCTGGCATTCACCCCTCCACTTT.

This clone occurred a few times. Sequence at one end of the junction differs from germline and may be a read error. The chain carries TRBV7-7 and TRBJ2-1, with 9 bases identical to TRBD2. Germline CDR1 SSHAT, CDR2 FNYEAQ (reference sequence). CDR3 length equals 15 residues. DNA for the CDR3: TGTGCTAGCAGCCGAAGCGGGGGGTCTTACAATGAGCAGTTCTTC. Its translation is CASSRSGGSYNEQFF.

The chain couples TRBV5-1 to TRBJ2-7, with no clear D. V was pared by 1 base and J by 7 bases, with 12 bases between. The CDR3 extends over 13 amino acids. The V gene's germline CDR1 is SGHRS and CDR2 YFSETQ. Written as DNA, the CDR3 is TGCGCCAGCAGCTTGACACAGCCACGGGAGCAGTACTTC. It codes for CASSLTQPREQYF.

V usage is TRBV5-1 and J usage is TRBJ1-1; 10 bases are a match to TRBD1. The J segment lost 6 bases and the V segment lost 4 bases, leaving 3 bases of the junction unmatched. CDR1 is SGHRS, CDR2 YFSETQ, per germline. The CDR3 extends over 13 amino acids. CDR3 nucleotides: TGCGCCAGCAGCGGGACAGGGGCGGCTGAAGCTTTCTTT. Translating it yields CASSGTGAAEAFF.

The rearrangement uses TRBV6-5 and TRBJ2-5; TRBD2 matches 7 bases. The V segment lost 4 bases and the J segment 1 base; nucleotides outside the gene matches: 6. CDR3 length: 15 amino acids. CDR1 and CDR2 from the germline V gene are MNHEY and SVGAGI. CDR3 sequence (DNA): TGTGCCAGCAGTTTCTCGGGGGGATTCCAAGAGACCCAGTACTTC. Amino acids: CASSFSGGFQETQYF.